The clone carrying this T cell receptor beta chain was observed once. Assay used: immunoSEQ multiplex PCR; TCRdb lists only in-frame clones, some missing. The sample has around 32,000 clones, roughly nine tenths seen once. The record originates from a study of OX40 agonist ivuxolimab in advanced cancers. About the research overall: Having had anti-PD-1, anti-PD-L1 or anti-CTLA-4 therapy before was allowed, and approximately 40% had some.

The CDR3 is 15 residues long. CDR1 is MNHEY, CDR2 SVGAGI, per germline. Trimming at V came to 4 bases and at J to 5 bases, leaving 8 bases not matched to a gene. J is TRBJ2-5 and V is TRBV6-5; 9 nucleotides line up with TRBD2. The TCR sequence derives from an adult with an advanced solid tumor such as melanoma, head and neck, liver or kidney cancer. The sequencing used CD4+ or CD8+ T cells sorted from blood, collected in a trial of the OX40 agonist ivuxolimab. CDR3 in DNA: TGTGCCAGCAGTTTCCTCGGGACTAGCAGCGAGACCCAGTACTTC. Translating it yields CASSFLGTSSETQYF.